This TCR beta chain emerged from a study of beta chain features in type 1 diabetes. The whole isolated RNA underwent reverse transcription, so sequencing captured expressed TCRB transcripts. Data came from immunoSEQ multiplex PCR; TCRdb stores just in-frame clones and leaves some out. The sample shows under 400,000 clones, roughly 12% of them seen only once. Only a few counts were recorded for this clone. The antigen is undetermined. Between the trimmed V and J ends, which lost 0 bases and 0 bases, there was a span of 21 bases. Germline V gives CDR1 SGDLS, CDR2 YYNGEE. CDR3 size: 19 residues. Notes on the study in general: Fewer insertions but more deletions were seen at VDJ junctions in type 1 diabetes patients. When Type 1 diabetes patients were examined, their TCRB CDR3s proved moderately but significantly shorter in all four CD4+ subsets. Whether TCRB rearrangement is influenced by HLA type went unresolved here.

In all sorted populations, purity surpassed 98%. The chain uses TRBV9 and TRBJ2-5; D might be TRBD2 (7 bases). The TCR was taken from a man younger than 35 in good health. The sequencing sample was made of naive CD4+ T cells from blood. DNA of the CDR3: TGTGCCAGCAGCGTAGGGGGCCCCGGGGGGCCCCGGTACCAAGAGACCCAGTACTTC. Translation gives CASSVGGPGGPRYQETQYF.